This record looks at one TCR beta chain sequence and its context. The CDR3 has 15 amino acids. The germline CDR1 and CDR2 sequences are MDHEN and SYDVKM. The data were obtained in a study of cytomegalovirus exposure and HLA in healthy donors. With 60 Vbeta and 13 Jbeta primers, the PCR was carried out. The repertoire was sequenced with immunoSEQ multiplex PCR; TCRdb's copy has only in-frame clones and lacks some. The table lists under 70,000 clones, 86% of them singletons, with 2% in the top ten. The sample comprised PBMCs. V usage is TRBV28 and J usage is TRBJ2-5, with 12 positions matching TRBD1. The J call may be in error: the DNA end matches TRBJ2-7 better. This sequence was found in a woman in her 30s in good health and CMV-seronegative. The CDR3 protein is CASSLGTGGFNEQYF. As DNA, the CDR3 is TGTGCCAGCAGTTTAGGGACAGGGGGCTTCAACGAGCAGTACTTC.